These 23 T cell receptor beta chains came from one sample sequenced in a study of CD4 T cells in relation to SARS-CoV-2 and coronaviruses. Unexposed donor CD4+ T cells date from 2011-2018, before the COVID-19 pandemic. The cells were cultured for 10 days before CD4+ T cells were isolated. For these receptors, no antigen is known. TCRdb keeps only in-frame clones here, not all; method: immunoSEQ multiplex PCR. The sample shows just under 20,000 clones, about 77% of them seen only once. The sample consisted of CD4+ T cells from PBMCs, cultured in vitro. The receptors were sampled from a human donor in good health.

This chain joins TRBV5-1 and TRBJ1-1; 10 bases are a match to TRBD1. From germline, CDR1 is SGHRS and CDR2 YFSETQ. V was pared by 2 bases and J by 4 bases, with 8 bases of the junction left unmatched. This CDR3 has 16 amino acids. CDR3 DNA sequence: TGCGCCAGCAGCTTAGGTAAGGGACAGGGGACCACTGAAGCTTTCTTT. Protein: CASSLGKGQGTTEAFF. Full variable domain (missing parts from reference TRBV5-1 and TRBJ1-1): KAGVTQTPRYLIKTRGQQVTLSCSPISGHRSVSWYQQTPGQGLQFLFEYFSETQRNKGNFPGRFSGRQFSNSRSEMNVSTLELGDSALYLCASSLGKGQGTTEAFFGQGTRLTVV.

V and J are TRBV11-1 and TRBJ2-1, with 8 nucleotides matching TRBD2. Trimming cost V 3 bases and J 8 bases; bases outside gene matches: 9. This CDR3 contains 15 residues. Germline-derived CDR1 and CDR2 are SGHAT and FQDESV (reference sequence). CDR3 amino acids: CASSLDLKLADEQFF. CDR3 DNA sequence: TGTGCCAGCAGCTTGGACTTAAAACTAGCGGATGAGCAGTTCTTC.

The chain couples TRBV9 to TRBJ2-7; D unclear. The CDR3 sequence is 13 residues long. Between the trimmed V and J ends, which lost 4 bases and 4 bases, there was a span of 12 bases. Germline V lookup: CDR1 SGDLS, CDR2 YYNGEE. As DNA, the CDR3 is TGTGCCAGCAGCTTTAGTTCGGGTTACGAGCAGTACTTC. Translated: CASSFSSGYEQYF.

The chain employs TRBV7-9 and TRBJ1-5; tentative D call: TRBD1 (6 bases). The V end lost 5 bases, the J end lost 3 bases, and 17 bases lay between the germline ends. The CDR3 contains 16 residues. Germline V CDR1 and CDR2: SEHNR, FQNEAQ (reference sequence). CDR3 protein: CASSAWGAPDNQPQHF. The CDR3 coding sequence is TGTGCCAGCAGCGCATGGGGGGCGCCGGACAATCAGCCCCAGCATTTT.

The chain carries TRBV12-3 or TRBV12-4 and TRBJ2-5; D perhaps matches TRBD1 (6 bases). The CDR3 has 13 residues. V was pared by 2 bases and J by 6 bases, with 10 bases between. The CDR3 here is CASSLRQEKTQYF. Here the CDR3 DNA reads TGTGCCAGCAGTTTAAGACAGGAGAAGACCCAGTACTTC.

Concerning this clone itself: The junction does not match germline at one end; this may be a read error. This rearrangement joins TRBV7-3 to TRBJ2-1; D unclear. Per germline, CDR1 SGHTA and CDR2 FQGTGA. This CDR3 has 14 amino acids. In DNA form, the CDR3 reads TGTGCCAGCAGCCTAACTCGACTGGACAATGAGCAGTTCTTC. Its protein is CASSLTRLDNEQFF.

V is TRBV6-5 and J is TRBJ2-2, with TRBD2 identical over 9 bases. Unmatched junction bases numbered 5, after V lost 2 bases and J lost 4 bases. This CDR3 has 16 amino acids. CDR1 is MNHEY and CDR2 is SVGAGI in the germline V gene. The DNA for the CDR3 is TGTGCCAGCAGTTACAGGGCGGGAGGGGTCACCGGGGAGCTGTTTTTT. It is translated as CASSYRAGGVTGELFF.

The CDR3 protein is CASRRGQGSNQPQHF. CDR3 coding DNA: TGTGCCAGCAGGCGCGGACAGGGAAGCAATCAGCCCCAGCATTTT. The chain combines TRBV27 with TRBJ1-5; 8 bases agree with TRBD1. Per the germline V gene, CDR1 is MNHEY and CDR2 is SMNVEV (reference sequence). The CDR3 loop spans 15 amino acids. J gave up 1 base and V 6 bases, and 5 bases lay outside the gene matches.

V gene TRBV28 combines with J gene TRBJ2-1; possibly TRBD1 or TRBD2 for D (6 bases each). The V and J ends lost 7 bases and 8 bases respectively, with 18 bases between them. The CDR3 covers 14 residues. CDR1 is MDHEN and CDR2 is SYDVKM in the germline V gene. The CDR3 coding sequence is TGTGCCAGCATCCCCGGGGGCGCGGGTCATGAGCAGTTCTTC. This encodes CASIPGGAGHEQFF.

The chain carries TRBV18 and TRBJ1-1; D is perhaps TRBD1 (5 bases). Deletions cut 2 bases from V and 4 bases from J, with 17 bases between. The CDR3 runs to 16 residues. Per germline, CDR1 KGHSH and CDR2 LQKENI. The CDR3 loop is CASSPFTQGEGTEAFF. Here the CDR3 DNA reads TGTGCCAGCTCACCATTTACTCAGGGTGAGGGCACTGAAGCTTTCTTT. The full variable domain, completed using reference TRBV18 and TRBJ1-1, is NAGVMQNPRHLVRRRGQEARLRCSPMKGHSHVYWYRQLPEEGLKFMVYLQKENIIDESGMPKERFSAEFPKEGPSILRIQQVVRGDSAAYFCASSPFTQGEGTEAFFGQGTRLTVV.

The chain joins TRBV24-1 to TRBJ2-5, with 10 bases lining up with TRBD2. The length of the CDR3 is 15 residues. Per germline, CDR1 KGHDR and CDR2 SFDVKD. Trimming cost V 7 bases and J 5 bases; bases outside gene matches: 9. The CDR3, as DNA: TGTGCCACCAGCGTCGGGGCTAGCGGGAGCGAGACCCAGTACTTC. It specifies CATSVGASGSETQYF.

The gene calls are TRBV19 and TRBJ1-4; 7 bases map to TRBD1. CDR3 length equals 15 residues. Germline CDR1 LNHDA, CDR2 SQIVND (reference sequence). After removal of 0 bases from V and 7 bases from J, the junction contained 5 bases not matched to a gene. The CDR3 DNA is TGTGCCAGTAGTATAGAGGGGCGGACAGGTGAAAAACTGTTTTTT. It yields the protein CASSIEGRTGEKLFF. The variable domain in full, with the rest retrieved from reference TRBV19 and TRBJ1-4, is DGGITQSPKYLFRKEGQNVTLSCEQNLNHDAMYWYRQDPGQGLRLIYYSQIVNDFQKGDIAEGYSVSREKKESFPLTVTSAQKNPTAFYLCASSIEGRTGEKLFFGSGTQLSVL.

V usage is TRBV24-1 and J usage is TRBJ2-2; a weak D match, TRBD2 (6 bases). The CDR3 length is 17 residues. Germline V gene sequence: CDR1 KGHDR, CDR2 SFDVKD. V was clipped by 0 bases and J by 3 bases, with 13 bases between them. The CDR3 here is CATSDLRSGAHTGELFF. Here the CDR3 DNA reads TGTGCCACCAGTGATTTGAGGTCGGGAGCCCACACCGGGGAGCTGTTTTTT.

The chain combines TRBV24-1 with TRBJ2-2, with D hard to call. Germline CDR1 reads KGHDR; CDR2 reads SFDVKD. V lost 8 bases and J 4 bases, leaving 10 bases between the germline ends. The CDR3 is made up of 13 amino acids. The CDR3 DNA sequence: TGTGCCACCACTCCCCTGGCCACCGGGGAGCTGTTTTTT. Translating gives CATTPLATGELFF.

The chain carries TRBV10-3 and TRBJ1-1; tentatively, D is TRBD1 (5 bases). Germline CDR1 reads ENHRY; CDR2 reads SYGVKD. The CDR3 has 12 amino acids. V lost 6 bases to trimming and J lost 5 bases, with 10 bases between them. The DNA of the CDR3 is TGTGCCATCAGCAGGGAGGGGACTGAAGCTTTCTTT. It yields the protein CAISREGTEAFF.

CDR3 region: CASSIGRQKNTEAFF. CDR3 bases: TGTGCCAGTAGTATAGGGCGGCAGAAGAACACTGAAGCTTTCTTT. V gene TRBV19 combines with J gene TRBJ1-1; D uncertain. The CDR3 runs 15 residues. Per germline, CDR1 LNHDA and CDR2 SQIVND (reference sequence). V lost 1 base to trimming and J lost 1 base, with 10 bases between them.

This clone appeared once. The chain has TRBV7-9 and TRBJ2-1, with D maybe TRBD2 (5 bases). Germline V gene data show CDR1 as SEHNR and CDR2 as FQNEAQ (reference sequence). V was shortened by 1 base and J by 6 bases, with 10 bases between the two germline ends. The CDR3 has 14 amino acids. The CDR3 nucleotides are TGTGCCAGCAGCTTAGAATTCGCGGGCAATGAGCAGTTCTTC. Its protein product is CASSLEFAGNEQFF.

This chain links TRBV10-2 with TRBJ2-7; TRBD1 aligns across 9 bases. Germline V gene sequence: CDR1 WSHSY, CDR2 SAAADI. This CDR3 has 14 residues. J was trimmed by 2 bases and V by 6 bases; bases with no gene match: 5. The CDR3 DNA is TGCGCCAGCAGGGGACAGGGTCGGACCTACGAGCAGTACTTC. Translation: CASRGQGRTYEQYF.

DNA for the CDR3: TGCGCCAGCAGCTCGGGACAGGGGTTCCCAACCTACGAGCAGTACTTC. This gives the protein CASSSGQGFPTYEQYF. This chain links TRBV5-1 with TRBJ2-7, with TRBD1 matching over 10 bases. With V trimmed by 3 bases and J by 2 bases, 8 bases remained unmatched. Germline V lookup: CDR1 SGHRS, CDR2 YFSETQ. The CDR3 is made up of 16 amino acids.

In this sample, this clone turned up once. The genes are TRBV3-1 (or the pseudogene TRBV3-2) and TRBJ2-7; the match to TRBD2 covers 10 bases. The J segment lost 0 bases and the V segment lost 5 bases, leaving 7 bases of the junction unmatched. The CDR3 contains 16 residues. Germline loops: CDR1 LGHDT, CDR2 YNNKEL (reference sequence). The CDR3 region has the DNA TGTGCCAGCAGCTTTCCCGGGACTAGCGTCTCCTACGAGCAGTACTTC. It yields the protein CASSFPGTSVSYEQYF.

This rearrangement joins TRBV5-1 to TRBJ1-1; no definite D call. Germline assignment: CDR1 SGHRS and CDR2 YFSETQ. V was pared by 1 base and J by 5 bases, with 9 bases between. The CDR3 covers 13 residues. The CDR3: CASSLRSLTEAFF. DNA of the CDR3: TGCGCCAGCAGCTTGAGGTCCTTGACTGAAGCTTTCTTT.

In this sample, this clone turned up a few times. The chain employs TRBV7-8 and TRBJ2-7; no reliable D call. There are 14 residues in the CDR3. Germline CDR1 and CDR2: SGHVS and FQNEAQ. V was shortened by 6 bases and J by 1 base, with 13 bases between the two germline ends. As DNA, the CDR3 is TGTGCCAGCAGGTATTCCGAGGAGTCCTACGAGCAGTACTTC. This encodes CASRYSEESYEQYF.

The V gene is TRBV6-2 or TRBV6-3, the J gene TRBJ2-3; no firm D call. The CDR3 contains 12 residues. Trimming stripped 6 bases from V and 1 base from J, with 5 bases between. Looked up from germline, CDR1 is MNHEY and CDR2 is SVGEGT. CDR3 residues: CASSLRTDTQYF. The CDR3, as DNA: TGTGCCAGCAGCCTCCGCACAGATACGCAGTATTTT.